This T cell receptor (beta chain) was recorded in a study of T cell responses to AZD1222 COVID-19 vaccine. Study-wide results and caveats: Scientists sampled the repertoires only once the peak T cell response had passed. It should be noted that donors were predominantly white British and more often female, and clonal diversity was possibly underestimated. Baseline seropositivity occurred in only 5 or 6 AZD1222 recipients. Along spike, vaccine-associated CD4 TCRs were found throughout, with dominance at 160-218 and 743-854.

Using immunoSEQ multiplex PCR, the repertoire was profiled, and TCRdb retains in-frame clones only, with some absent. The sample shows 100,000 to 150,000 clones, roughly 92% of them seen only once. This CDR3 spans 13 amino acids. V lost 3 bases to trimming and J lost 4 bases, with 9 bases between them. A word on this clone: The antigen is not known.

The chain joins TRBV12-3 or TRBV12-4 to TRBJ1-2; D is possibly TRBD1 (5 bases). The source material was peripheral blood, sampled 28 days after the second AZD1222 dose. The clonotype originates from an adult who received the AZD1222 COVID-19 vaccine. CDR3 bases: TGTGCCAGCAGTTTTCCCGGGGGCTATGGCTACACCTTC. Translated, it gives CASSFPGGYGYTF.